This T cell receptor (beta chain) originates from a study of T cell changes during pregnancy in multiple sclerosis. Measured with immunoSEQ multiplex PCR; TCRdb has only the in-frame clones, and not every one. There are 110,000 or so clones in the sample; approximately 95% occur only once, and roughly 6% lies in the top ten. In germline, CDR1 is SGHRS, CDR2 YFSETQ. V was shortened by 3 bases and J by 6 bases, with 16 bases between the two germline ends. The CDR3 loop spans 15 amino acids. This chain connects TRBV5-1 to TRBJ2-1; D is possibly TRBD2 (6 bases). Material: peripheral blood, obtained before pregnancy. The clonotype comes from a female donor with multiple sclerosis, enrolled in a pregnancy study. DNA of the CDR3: TGCGCCAGCAGCTCCACACTAGCAGGGACCAATGAGCAGTTCTTC. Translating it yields CASSSTLAGTNEQFF.